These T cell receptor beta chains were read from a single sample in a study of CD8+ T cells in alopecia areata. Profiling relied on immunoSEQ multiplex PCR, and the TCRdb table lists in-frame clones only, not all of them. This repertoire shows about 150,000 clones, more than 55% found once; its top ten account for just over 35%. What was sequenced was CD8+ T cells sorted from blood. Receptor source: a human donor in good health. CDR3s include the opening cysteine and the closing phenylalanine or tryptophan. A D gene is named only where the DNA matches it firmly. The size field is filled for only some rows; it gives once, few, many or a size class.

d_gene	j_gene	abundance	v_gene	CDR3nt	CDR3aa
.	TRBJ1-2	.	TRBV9	TGTGCCAGCAGCGACACAAGTTACACTATAGCCTTC	CASSDTSYTIAF
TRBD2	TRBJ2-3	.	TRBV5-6	TGTGCCAGCAGCCGGGGGGACACAGATACGCAGTATTTT	CASSRGDTDTQYF
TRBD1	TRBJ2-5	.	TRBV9	TGTGCCAGCAGCTTTGGACAGGGGCAGACCCAGTACTTC	CASSFGQGQTQYF
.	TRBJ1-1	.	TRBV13	TGTGCCAGCAGCTTAGGGACAGGTACTGAAGCTTTCTTT	CASSLGTGTEAFF
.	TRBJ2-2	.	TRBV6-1	TGTGCCAGCAAGGACTCGAACACCGGGGAGCTGTTTTTT	CASKDSNTGELFF
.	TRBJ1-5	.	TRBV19	TGTGCCAGTAGTAGCGGAATTCACAGGGATGACCAGCATTTT	CASSSGIHRDDQHF
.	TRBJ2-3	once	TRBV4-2	TGTGCCAGCGGCCAAGGGACCCCCGCCATACAAGATACGCAGTATTTT	CASGQGTPAIQDTQYF
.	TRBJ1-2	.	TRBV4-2	TGTGCCAGCAGCCAAGACGAGGGGCTAGGCTATGGCTACACCTTC	CASSQDEGLGYGYTF
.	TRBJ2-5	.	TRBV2	TGTGCCAGCTCCGCGGTGACAGGACGAGAGACCCAGTACTTC	CASSAVTGRETQYF
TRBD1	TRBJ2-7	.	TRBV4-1	TGCGCCAGCAGCCATGGACAGGGAGTGGCCTACGAGCAGTACTTC	CASSHGQGVAYEQYF
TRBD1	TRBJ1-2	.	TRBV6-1	TGTGCCAGCACAGACAGGGTAGATGGCTACACCTTC	CASTDRVDGYTF
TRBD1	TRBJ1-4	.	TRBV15	TGTGCCACCAGCAGAGATGTAGGGGGCGGTAATGAAAAACTGTTTTTT	CATSRDVGGGNEKLFF
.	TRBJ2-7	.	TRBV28	TGTGCCAGCAGTTTAGATAAGTGGGAGCAGTACTTC	CASSLDKWEQYF
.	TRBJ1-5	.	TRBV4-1	TGCGCCAGCAGCCAAGATTGGGCGGCCAATCAGCCCCAGCATTTT	CASSQDWAANQPQHF
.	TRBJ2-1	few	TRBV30	TGTGCCTGGAGTTTCGTTGGGAGAACCTACAATGAGCAGTTCTTC	CAWSFVGRTYNEQFF
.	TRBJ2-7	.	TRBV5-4	TGTGCCAGCAGCTGGGGTAGAGGTTACGAGCAGTACTTC	CASSWGRGYEQYF
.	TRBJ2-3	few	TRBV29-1	TGCAGCGTTGGAGGAGAGGCAGGCACAGATACGCAGTATTTT	CSVGGEAGTDTQYF
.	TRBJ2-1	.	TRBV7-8	TGTGCCAGCAGCCCCGGTGTGGCTAGCACCTACAATGAGCAGTTCTTC	CASSPGVASTYNEQFF
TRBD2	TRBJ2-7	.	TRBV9	TGTGCCAGCAGCGCCGGTACGGGGGGCGAGCAGTACTTC	CASSAGTGGEQYF
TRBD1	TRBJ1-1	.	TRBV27	TGTGCCAGCAGAGTAGGGACAGACGTAACTTTCTTT	CASRVGTDVTFF
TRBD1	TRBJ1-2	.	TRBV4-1	TGCGCCAGCAGCCCGCAGGGGGGTAACTATGGCTACACCTTC	CASSPQGGNYGYTF
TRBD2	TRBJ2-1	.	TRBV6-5	TGTGCCAGCGTAGGGACTACAGTCAATGAGCAGTTCTTC	CASVGTTVNEQFF
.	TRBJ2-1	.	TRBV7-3	TGTGCCAGCAGCTTAGGTGAAGGGTCCGGGGAGCAGTTCTTC	CASSLGEGSGEQFF
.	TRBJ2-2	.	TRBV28	TGTGCCAGCAGTTTTCACAGGGGAGGCACCGGGGAGCTGTTTTTT	CASSFHRGGTGELFF
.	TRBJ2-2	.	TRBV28	TGTGCCACCACGAGGGGCGACACCGGGGAGCTGTTTTTT	CATTRGDTGELFF
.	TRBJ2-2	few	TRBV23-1	TGCGCCAGCAGCCGGGGCTTGGGCGGGGAGCTGTTTTTT	CASSRGLGGELFF
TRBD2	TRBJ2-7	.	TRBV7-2	TGTGCCTCTAGCGGGGCCTACGAGCAGTACTTC	CASSGAYEQYF
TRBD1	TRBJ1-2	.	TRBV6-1	TGTGCCAGCAGTTCGTTGACAGGGAGAAACTATGGCTACACCTTC	CASSSLTGRNYGYTF
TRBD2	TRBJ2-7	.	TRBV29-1	TGCAGCGTTTGGGAGGGAAATGACAACTCCTACGAGCAGTACTTC	CSVWEGNDNSYEQYF
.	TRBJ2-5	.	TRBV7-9	TGTGCCAGCAGCTTAGATAAGTACCAAGAGACCCAGTACTTC	CASSLDKYQETQYF
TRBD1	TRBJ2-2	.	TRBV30	TGTGCCTGGAGCTCCGGGACAGCAAACACCGGGGAGCTGTTTTTT	CAWSSGTANTGELFF
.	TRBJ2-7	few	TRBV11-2	TGTGCCAGCAGCGTCGCAGGGGGGACTTACGAGCAGTACTTC	CASSVAGGTYEQYF
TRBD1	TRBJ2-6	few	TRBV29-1	TGCAGCGTTGAAGCCCGGGACAGGGGGCGAGGGGCCAACGTCCTGACTTTC	CSVEARDRGRGANVLTF
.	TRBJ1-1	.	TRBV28	TGTGCCAGCAGTTTAGGGGCAGTGCCCAACACTGAAGCTTTCTTT	CASSLGAVPNTEAFF
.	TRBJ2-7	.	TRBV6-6	TGTGCCAGCAGTTACGGGAGGGGGCGCGAGCAGTACTTC	CASSYGRGREQYF
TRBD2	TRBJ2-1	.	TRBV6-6	TGTGCCAGCAGATTACTCGGGACTAGCGGGAGGAATGAGCAGTTCTTC	CASRLLGTSGRNEQFF
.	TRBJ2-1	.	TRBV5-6	TGTGCCAGCAGCGCAGACCTAAATGAGCAGTTCTTC	CASSADLNEQFF
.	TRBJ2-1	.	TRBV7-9	TGTGCCAGCAGCATAGGACTGGTTAATGAGCAGTTCTTC	CASSIGLVNEQFF
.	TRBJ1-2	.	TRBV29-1	TGCAGCGTTGAAGTCAGACACGGCTACACCTTC	CSVEVRHGYTF
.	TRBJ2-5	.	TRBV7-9	TGTGCCAGCAGCTCCTCCTTAGCGAGAGAGACCCAGTACTTC	CASSSSLARETQYF
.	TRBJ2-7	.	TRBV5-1	TGCGCCAGCAGCTTGCGTACGGGGTGGGGCGGCGAGCAGTACTTC	CASSLRTGWGGEQYF
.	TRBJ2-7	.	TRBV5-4	TGTGCCAGCACCTCGGGACCGTCTTCCTACGAGCAGTACTTC	CASTSGPSSYEQYF
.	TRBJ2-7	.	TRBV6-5	TGTGCCAGCAGTTACTCGTCCCCTGGGTACGAGCAGTACTTC	CASSYSSPGYEQYF
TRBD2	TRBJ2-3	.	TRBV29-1	TGCAGCGCCCCGACTAGCGGTTACACAGATACGCAGTATTTT	CSAPTSGYTDTQYF
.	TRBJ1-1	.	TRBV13	TGTGCCAGCAGCCAAAGCCCTAAAGCGGAAGCTTTCTTT	CASSQSPKAEAFF
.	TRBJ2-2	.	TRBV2	TGTGCCAGCGGAGTACCTAATTCTGGCCCCGGGGAGCTGTTTTTT	CASGVPNSGPGELFF
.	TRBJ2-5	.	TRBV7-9	TGTGCCAGCAGCAGACCCCGTGGGTTAGAAGAGACCCAGTACTTC	CASSRPRGLEETQYF
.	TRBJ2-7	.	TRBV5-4	TGTGCCAGCAGTTGGCAGGGCTACGAGCAGTACTTC	CASSWQGYEQYF
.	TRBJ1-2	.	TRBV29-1	TGCAGCGTTGTGTCCGGGACCGCCGGCTATGGCTACACCTTC	CSVVSGTAGYGYTF
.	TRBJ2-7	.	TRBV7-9	TGTGCCAGCAGCTTACCGGGCCCCCCCTACGAGCAGTACTTC	CASSLPGPPYEQYF
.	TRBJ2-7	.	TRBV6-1	TGTGCCAGCAGCGGAGGGCTCGAGCAGTACTTC	CASSGGLEQYF
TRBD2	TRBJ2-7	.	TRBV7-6	TGTGCCAGCAGCTTAGCCCCTAGCGGAGGAACCTACGAGCAGTACTTC	CASSLAPSGGTYEQYF
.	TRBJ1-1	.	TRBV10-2	TGCGCCAGCAGTGGGACAAAGTGGACAATCAAGAACACTGAAGCTTTCTTT	CASSGTKWTIKNTEAFF